This T cell receptor beta chain originates from a study of blood T cell repertoires in COVID-19. Study background: Samples came from the United States, Italy and Spain, spanning acute and convalescent COVID-19. In each case, the material was cDNA or gDNA derived from T cells, B-cell-depleted T cells, or PBMCs.

This clone has only a few counts. Source study methods: From reference gene primer amplification, estimates of nucleated cell counts were derived. Generated by immunoSEQ multiplex PCR, the TCRdb table keeps only in-frame clones and is missing some. The V and J calls and clone size come from that table; D and trimming were worked out from the DNA. The table records more than 95,000 clones, approximately 90% of them present only once. Germline V gene lookup returns CDR1 SQVTM and CDR2 ANQGSEA. Trimming removed 7 bases from V and 0 bases from J, with 13 bases in between. The length of the CDR3 is 14 residues.

The chain couples TRBV29-1 to TRBJ2-1, with a possible D match to TRBD2 (7 bases). Input material: peripheral blood. The source of this sequence is a human donor in a cohort sampled during active COVID-19. The CDR3 bases are TGCAGCGGGGGGGGCAGAGCCTCCTACAATGAGCAGTTCTTC. Encoded protein: CSGGGRASYNEQFF.